This T cell receptor beta chain stems from a study of T cell repertoires in cytomegalovirus infection. Turning to the study itself: It was the public TCR beta signatures that indicated both CMV infection and matching HLA type.

From germline, CDR1 is SNHLY and CDR2 FYNNEI. The CDR3 is made up of 15 amino acids. The V end was cut by 3 bases, the J end by 2 bases, with 10 bases between. TCRdb re-called the reads through MiXCR, storing one row per CDR3 protein. The table has about 360,000 distinct CDR3 sequences, approximately 18% seen once. This chain uses TRBV2 with TRBJ2-2, with D perhaps given as TRBD1 or TRBD2 (5 bases each). The clonotype originates from a human donor in good health (CMV status not recorded). Some clones in this sample may be carry-over from other donors' samples. Material: PBMCs. The chain's CDR3 is CASSDLGTNTGELFF. The CDR3 bases are TGTGCCAGCAGTGACCTAGGGACCAACACCGGGGAGCTGTTTTTT. Variable domain in full (rest from reference TRBV2 and TRBJ2-2): EPEVTQTPSHQVTQMGQEVILRCVPISNHLYFYWYRQILGQKVEFLVSFYNNEISEKSEIFDDQFSVERPDGSNFTLKIRSTKLEDSAMYFCASSDLGTNTGELFFGEGSRLTVL.